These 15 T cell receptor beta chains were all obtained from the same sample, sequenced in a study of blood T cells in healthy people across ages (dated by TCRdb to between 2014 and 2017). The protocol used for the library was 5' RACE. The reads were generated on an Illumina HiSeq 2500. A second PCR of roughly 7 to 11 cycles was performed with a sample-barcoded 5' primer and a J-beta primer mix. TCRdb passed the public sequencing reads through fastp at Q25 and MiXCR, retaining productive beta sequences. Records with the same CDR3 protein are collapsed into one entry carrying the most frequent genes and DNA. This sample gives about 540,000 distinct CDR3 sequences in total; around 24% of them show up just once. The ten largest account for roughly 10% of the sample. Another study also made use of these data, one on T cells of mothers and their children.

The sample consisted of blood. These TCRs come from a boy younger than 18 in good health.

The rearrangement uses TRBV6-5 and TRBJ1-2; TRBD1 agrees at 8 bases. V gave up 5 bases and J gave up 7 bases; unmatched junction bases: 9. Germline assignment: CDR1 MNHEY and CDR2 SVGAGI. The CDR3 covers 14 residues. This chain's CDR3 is CASSTTGGSSGYTF. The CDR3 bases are TGTGCCAGCAGTACTACAGGGGGTAGCAGTGGCTACACCTTC.

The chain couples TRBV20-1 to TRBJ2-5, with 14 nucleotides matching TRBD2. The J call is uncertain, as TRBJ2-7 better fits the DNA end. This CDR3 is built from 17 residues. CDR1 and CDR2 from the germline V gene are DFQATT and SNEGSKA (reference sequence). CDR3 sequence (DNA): TGCAGTGCCCAACCGACTAGCGGGAGGGCCGTTTCCTACGAGCAGTACTTC. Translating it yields CSAQPTSGRAVSYEQYF.

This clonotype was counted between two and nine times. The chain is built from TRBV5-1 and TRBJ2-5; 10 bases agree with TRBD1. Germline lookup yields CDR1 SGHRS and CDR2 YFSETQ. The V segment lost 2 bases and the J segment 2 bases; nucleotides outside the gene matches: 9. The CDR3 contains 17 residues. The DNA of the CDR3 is TGCGCCAGCAGCTTCTTACCGGGGACAGGGGAGCAAGAGACCCAGTACTTC. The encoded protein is CASSFLPGTGEQETQYF. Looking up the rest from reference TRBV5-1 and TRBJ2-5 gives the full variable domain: KAGVTQTPRYLIKTRGQQVTLSCSPISGHRSVSWYQQTPGQGLQFLFEYFSETQRNKGNFPGRFSGRQFSNSRSEMNVSTLELGDSALYLCASSFLPGTGEQETQYFGPGTRLLVL.

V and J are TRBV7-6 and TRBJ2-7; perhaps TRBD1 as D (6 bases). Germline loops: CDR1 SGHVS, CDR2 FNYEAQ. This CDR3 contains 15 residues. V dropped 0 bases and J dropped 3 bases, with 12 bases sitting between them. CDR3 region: CASSLAGAPYYEQYF. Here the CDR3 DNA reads TGTGCCAGCAGCTTAGCGGGGGCCCCCTACTACGAGCAGTACTTC.

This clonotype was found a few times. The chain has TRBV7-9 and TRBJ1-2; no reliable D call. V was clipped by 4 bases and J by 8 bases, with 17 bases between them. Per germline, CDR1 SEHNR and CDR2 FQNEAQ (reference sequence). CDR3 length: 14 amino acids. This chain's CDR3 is CASSSGRRYEGYTF. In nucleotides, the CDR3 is TGTGCCAGCAGCTCCGGACGCCGATATGAGGGCTACACCTTC.

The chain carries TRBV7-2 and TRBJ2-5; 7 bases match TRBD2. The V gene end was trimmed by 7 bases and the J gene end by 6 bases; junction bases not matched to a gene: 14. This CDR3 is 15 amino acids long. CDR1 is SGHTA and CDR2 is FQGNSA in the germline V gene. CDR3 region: CASNGDGGREKTQYF. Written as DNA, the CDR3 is TGTGCCAGCAACGGTGATGGGGGGAGGGAAAAGACCCAGTACTTC.

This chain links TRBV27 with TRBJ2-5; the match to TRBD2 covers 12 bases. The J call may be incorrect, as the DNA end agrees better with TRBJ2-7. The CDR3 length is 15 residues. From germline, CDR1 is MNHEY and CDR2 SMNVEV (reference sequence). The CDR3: CASSDLTSGRDEQYF. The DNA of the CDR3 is TGTGCCAGCTCTGACCTGACTAGCGGGAGAGACGAGCAGTACTTC.

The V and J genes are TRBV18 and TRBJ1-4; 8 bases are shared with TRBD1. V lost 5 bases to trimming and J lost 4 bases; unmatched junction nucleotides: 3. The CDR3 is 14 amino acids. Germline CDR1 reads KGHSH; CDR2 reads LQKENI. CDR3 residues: CASSIGQGNEKLFF. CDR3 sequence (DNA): TGTGCCAGCTCAATCGGACAGGGTAATGAAAAACTGTTTTTT. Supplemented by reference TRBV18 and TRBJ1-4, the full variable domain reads NAGVMQNPRHLVRRRGQEARLRCSPMKGHSHVYWYRQLPEEGLKFMVYLQKENIIDESGMPKERFSAEFPKEGPSILRIQQVVRGDSAAYFCASSIGQGNEKLFFGSGTQLSVL.

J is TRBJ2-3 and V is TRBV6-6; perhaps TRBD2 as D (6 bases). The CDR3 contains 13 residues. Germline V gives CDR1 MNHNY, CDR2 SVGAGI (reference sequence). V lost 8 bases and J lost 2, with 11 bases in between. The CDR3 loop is CASGRLSTDTQYF. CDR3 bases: TGTGCCAGCGGGAGGTTATCCACAGATACGCAGTATTTT.

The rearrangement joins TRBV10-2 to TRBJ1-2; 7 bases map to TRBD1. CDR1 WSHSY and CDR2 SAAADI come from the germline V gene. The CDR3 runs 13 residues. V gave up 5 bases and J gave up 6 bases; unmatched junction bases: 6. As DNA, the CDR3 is TGCGCCAGCAGTTCAGGGGGAAGGCATGGCTACACCTTC. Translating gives CASSSGGRHGYTF.

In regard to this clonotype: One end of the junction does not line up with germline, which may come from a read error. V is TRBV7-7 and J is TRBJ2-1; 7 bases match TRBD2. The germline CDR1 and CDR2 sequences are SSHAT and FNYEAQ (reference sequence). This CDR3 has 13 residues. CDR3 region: CASSLSGNLEQFF. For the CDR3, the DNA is TGTGCTAGCAGCTTAAGCGGGAACCTCGAGCAGTTCTTC.

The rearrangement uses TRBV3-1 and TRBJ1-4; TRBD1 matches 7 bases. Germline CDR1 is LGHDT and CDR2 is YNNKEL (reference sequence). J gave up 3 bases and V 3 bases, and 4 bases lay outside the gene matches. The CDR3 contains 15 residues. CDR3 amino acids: CASSQRQGANEKLFF. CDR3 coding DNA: TGTGCCAGCAGCCAGAGACAGGGAGCTAATGAAAAACTGTTTTTT.

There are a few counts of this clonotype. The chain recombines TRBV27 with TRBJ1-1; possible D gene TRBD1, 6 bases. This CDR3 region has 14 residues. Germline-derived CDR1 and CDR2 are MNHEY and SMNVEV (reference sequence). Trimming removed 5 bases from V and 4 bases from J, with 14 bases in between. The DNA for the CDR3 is TGTGCCAGCAGTCAACAGGGCCGGGGCACTGAAGCTTTCTTT. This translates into CASSQQGRGTEAFF.

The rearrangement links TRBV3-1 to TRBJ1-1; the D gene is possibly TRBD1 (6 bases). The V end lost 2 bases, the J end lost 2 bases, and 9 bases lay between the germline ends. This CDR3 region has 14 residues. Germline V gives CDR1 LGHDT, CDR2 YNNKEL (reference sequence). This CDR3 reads CASSQKQGNTEAFF. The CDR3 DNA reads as TGTGCCAGCAGCCAAAAACAGGGAAACACTGAAGCTTTCTTT.

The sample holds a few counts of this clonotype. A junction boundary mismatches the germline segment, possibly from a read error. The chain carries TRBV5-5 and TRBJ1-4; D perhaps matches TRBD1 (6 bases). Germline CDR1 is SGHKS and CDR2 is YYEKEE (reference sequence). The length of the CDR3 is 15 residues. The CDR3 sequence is CACSPQTGFNEKLFF. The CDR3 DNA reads TGTGCCTGCAGCCCACAGACAGGATTTAATGAAAAACTGTTTTTT.